This is a list of T cell receptor beta chains from one sample in a study of blood T cell repertoires in COVID-19. Produced via immunoSEQ multiplex PCR; TCRdb's table is partial and in-frame only. This sample has 200,000 to 250,000 clones, with 80% to 90% found just once. Sequenced material: peripheral blood. The receptors were gathered from a man younger than 30 with active or convalescent COVID-19. Both conserved end residues are part of each CDR3. The order of the fields is J gene, D gene, clone size, V gene, CDR3 protein, CDR3 DNA. The D gene is left open where the match is weak. Size tells how often a clone was seen (once, few, many) or the class of an expanded clone, and some rows leave it out.

TRBJ1-4 | TRBD1 | once | TRBV19 | CASRRAGQAEKLFF | TGTGCCAGTAGAAGGGCCGGACAGGCCGAAAAACTGTTTTTT
TRBJ2-4 | . | . | TRBV19 | CASSIGTGLAKNIQYF | TGTGCCAGTAGTATAGGTACAGGGTTAGCCAAAAACATTCAGTACTTC
TRBJ2-1 | . | . | TRBV6-5 | CASSYQYSGGEQFF | TGTGCCAGCAGTTATCAATATAGCGGCGGGGAGCAGTTCTTC
TRBJ1-6 | TRBD1 | few | TRBV27 | CASSLHDRGGSPLHF | TGTGCCAGCAGTTTACACGACAGGGGAGGCTCACCCCTCCACTTT
TRBJ2-1 | . | . | TRBV11-3 | CASSLSSFAYNEQFF | TGTGCCAGCAGCTTGTCCTCCTTCGCCTACAATGAGCAGTTCTTC
TRBJ2-2 | . | once | TRBV7-2 | CASSLHRDSGELFF | TGTGCCAGCAGCTTACACCGGGACTCAGGGGAGCTGTTTTTT
TRBJ2-2 | TRBD1 | . | TRBV7-9 | CASSGQGASGELFF | TGTGCCAGCAGCGGACAGGGCGCGAGCGGGGAGCTGTTTTTT
TRBJ1-4 | . | . | TRBV4-3 | CASSQGDINEKLFF | TGCGCCAGCAGCCAAGGGGACATTAATGAAAAACTGTTTTTT
TRBJ2-7 | . | . | TRBV7-9 | CASSLEGVTYEQYF | TGTGCCAGCAGCTTAGAGGGGGTTACCTACGAGCAGTACTTC
TRBJ2-3 | . | once | TRBV30 | CAWGPGTDTQYF | TGTGCCTGGGGACCCGGCACAGATACGCAGTATTTT
TRBJ1-4 | TRBD1 | . | TRBV27 | CASSIGTGGPNEKLFF | TGTGCCAGCAGTATCGGGACAGGGGGGCCTAATGAAAAACTGTTTTTT
TRBJ2-7 | . | . | TRBV11-1 | CASSLVGGREQYF | TGTGCCAGCAGCTTAGTCGGGGGGCGCGAGCAGTACTTC
TRBJ2-3 | . | once | TRBV30 | CAWSVRTRSTDTQYF | TGTGCCTGGAGTGTACGGACACGTAGCACAGATACGCAGTATTTT
TRBJ2-7 | . | . | TRBV27 | CASSPNSAGEQYF | TGTGCCAGCAGTCCAAACTCGGCAGGCGAGCAGTACTTC
TRBJ1-6 | . | . | TRBV10-1 | CASSESTGPLHF | TGCGCCAGCAGTGAGTCGACGGGACCCCTCCACTTT
TRBJ2-7 | TRBD1 | . | TRBV5-1 | CASSVNTGGGIYEQYF | TGCGCCAGCAGCGTAAACACAGGGGGCGGGATCTACGAGCAGTACTTC
TRBJ2-3 | . | . | TRBV12-5 | CASGLYLGEDTQYF | TGTGCTAGTGGTTTGTATCTAGGCGAAGATACGCAGTATTTT
TRBJ1-1 | . | . | TRBV27 | CASSTVGTEAFF | TGTGCCAGCAGTACCGTCGGGACTGAAGCTTTCTTT
TRBJ2-1 | TRBD2 | . | TRBV5-6 | CASSSYRTSLNEQFF | TGTGCCAGCAGCTCGTACCGGACTAGTCTTAATGAGCAGTTCTTC
TRBJ2-5 | TRBD2 | . | TRBV5-1 | CASSLGPATSGRGQETQYF | TGCGCCAGCAGCTTGGGCCCTGCGACTAGCGGGAGGGGACAAGAGACCCAGTACTTC
TRBJ2-2 | . | once | TRBV28 | CATQGGSGELFF | TGTGCGACCCAGGGGGGTTCGGGGGAGCTGTTTTTT
TRBJ1-5 | . | . | TRBV6-1 | CASSELYYQPQHF | TGTGCCAGCAGTGAACTCTATTATCAGCCCCAGCATTTT
TRBJ1-2 | TRBD1 | . | TRBV6-5 | CATRLEDRDLYGYTF | TGTGCCACGAGACTTGAGGACAGGGACCTCTATGGCTACACCTTC
TRBJ2-5 | TRBD2 | . | TRBV24-1 | CATSEGLAGVRETQYF | TGTGCCACCAGTGAGGGGCTAGCGGGAGTTCGAGAGACCCAGTACTTC
TRBJ2-1 | . | . | TRBV5-1 | CASRADSYNEQFF | TGCGCCAGCAGGGCGGACTCCTACAATGAGCAGTTCTTC
TRBJ1-6 | TRBD1 | . | TRBV7-9 | CASSLGTGVNSPLHF | TGTGCCAGCAGCTTAGGGACAGGGGTTAATTCACCCCTCCACTTT
TRBJ1-1 | TRBD1 | once | TRBV19 | CASSIGDRPNTEAFF | TGTGCCAGTAGTATAGGGGACAGACCGAACACTGAAGCTTTCTTT
TRBJ2-7 | . | once | TRBV5-1 | CASSIRAYEQYF | TGCGCCAGCAGCATCAGGGCCTACGAGCAGTACTTC
TRBJ1-6 | . | . | TRBV11-2 | CASSLDRGSSPLHF | TGTGCCAGCAGCTTAGACAGGGGAAGTTCACCCCTCCACTTT